A single sample gave rise to the 24 T cell receptor beta chains below, sequenced in a study of T-cell reconstitution after alpha-beta-depleted transplantation in children. The library targeted TCRbeta and was prepared with unique molecular identifiers. TCRdb used MiXCR to reprocess the PCR reads, holding one entry per CDR3 protein. The data hold a few hundred thousand distinct CDR3 sequences, with roughly a quarter observed a single time. Source: PBMCs, mostly from graft donor cells, taken 360 days after TCRalphabeta/CD19-depleted stem cell transplant. The source of these receptors is a female patient between 2 and 15 years old who had a stem cell transplant for congenital amegakaryocytic thrombocytopenia, so the T cells may come from the graft donor.

The rearrangement joins TRBV7-9 to TRBJ2-1; no definite D call. V was clipped by 5 bases and J by 8 bases, with 10 bases between them. CDR3 length: 12 residues. Germline CDR1 SEHNR, CDR2 FQNEAQ (reference sequence). The CDR3 bases are TGTGCCAGCAGCGCCTCCTGGGATGAGCAGTTCTTC. It is translated as CASSASWDEQFF.

This clonotype was counted at least ten times. One junction end disagrees with the germline gene, perhaps due to a read error. The J gene is TRBJ2-7, the V gene TRBV12-3 or TRBV12-4; TRBD2 agrees at 10 bases. This CDR3 spans 14 amino acids. The CDR3 coding sequence is TGTGCCAGCAGTCTAGCGGGAGAACACTACGAGCAGTACTTC. Translated, it gives CASSLAGEHYEQYF.

This clonotype was found a few times. This chain joins TRBV5-1 and TRBJ1-6; D possibly corresponds to TRBD1 (5 bases). V was trimmed by 0 bases and J by 15 bases, leaving 13 bases between them. Looked up from germline, CDR1 is SGHRS and CDR2 is YFSETQ. The CDR3 runs to 13 residues. The CDR3 spells CASSLVDTSLLHF. The CDR3 region has the DNA TGCGCCAGCAGCTTGGTGGACACAAGCCTCCTCCACTTT.

This clonotype was detected ten times or more. The chain is built from TRBV12-3 or TRBV12-4 and TRBJ2-2; 9 bases line up with TRBD2. The CDR3 is 15 amino acids. Unmatched junction bases numbered 7, after V lost 5 bases and J lost 6 bases. CDR3 protein: CASSPGTSNPGELFF. The CDR3 nucleotides read TGTGCCAGCAGTCCCGGGACTAGCAACCCCGGGGAGCTGTTTTTT.

The rearrangement joins TRBV10-3 to TRBJ2-3; perhaps TRBD2 as D (6 bases). The CDR3 extends over 16 amino acids. Germline CDR1 and CDR2: ENHRY and SYGVKD. Trimming stripped 3 bases from V and 6 bases from J, with 19 bases between. The CDR3 here is CAISDSLGGSPDTQYF. CDR3 in DNA: TGTGCCATCAGTGACAGTTTAGGAGGGAGCCCCGATACGCAGTATTTT.

This clonotype was counted ten times or more. The V call is TRBV28, the J call TRBJ2-7, with D uncertain. V lost 5 bases and J lost 0, with 2 bases in between. Germline CDR1 MDHEN, CDR2 SYDVKM. This CDR3 contains 11 residues. Here the CDR3 reads CASSDSYEQYF. The CDR3 DNA follows: TGTGCCAGCAGTGACTCCTACGAGCAGTACTTC. Filled out from reference TRBV28 and TRBJ2-7, the complete variable domain reads DVKVTQSSRYLVKRTGEKVFLECVQDMDHENMFWYRQDPGLGLRLIYFSYDVKMKEKGDIPEGYSVSREKKERFSLILESASTNQTSMYLCASSDSYEQYFGPGTRLTVT.

This clonotype has at least ten counts. The gene calls are TRBV29-1 and TRBJ2-7, with 10 bases identical to TRBD2. Germline trimming cut 6 bases from V and 3 bases from J; bases unmatched to any gene: 5. CDR3 length equals 13 residues. The germline V gene has CDR1 SQVTM and CDR2 ANQGSEA. The CDR3 is CSVDGTSDYEQYF. CDR3 nucleotide sequence: TGCAGCGTCGACGGGACTAGCGACTACGAGCAGTACTTC.

This clonotype occurred a few times. The chain has TRBV11-3 and TRBJ1-1; D remains unclear. V was shortened by 1 base and J by 6 bases, with 6 bases between the two germline ends. This CDR3 has 12 residues. Germline CDR1 and CDR2: SGHNT and YENEEA. In DNA, the CDR3 is TGTGCCAGCAGCTTAGCACAGCCTGAAGCTTTCTTT. It yields the protein CASSLAQPEAFF.

The chain combines TRBV29-1 with TRBJ1-1; 8 bases line up with TRBD1. Germline CDR1 reads SQVTM; CDR2 reads ANQGSEA. CDR3 size: 15 residues. The V gene end was trimmed by 7 bases and the J gene end by 2 bases; junction bases not matched to a gene: 12. The CDR3 sequence is CSAADRGFFNTEAFF. CDR3 coding DNA: TGCAGCGCGGCCGACAGGGGATTTTTTAACACTGAAGCTTTCTTT.

This clonotype came up a few times. The V and J genes are TRBV20-1 and TRBJ1-5; D unresolved. V was pared by 3 bases and J by 6 bases, with 15 bases between. Germline V lookup: CDR1 DFQATT, CDR2 SNEGSKA (reference sequence). This CDR3 spans 14 amino acids. For the CDR3, the DNA is TGCAGTGCTAGTTCCGGATTTGAGGGTCAGCCCCAGCATTTT. It is translated as CSASSGFEGQPQHF.

This rearrangement joins TRBV29-1 to TRBJ1-1; 11 nucleotides agree with TRBD1. Losses at the gene ends were 5 bases for V and 1 base for J; bases not matched to a gene: 9. Germline V lookup: CDR1 SQVTM, CDR2 ANQGSEA. The CDR3 extends over 16 amino acids. CDR3 DNA: TGCAGCGTTACGTCCGGGACAGGGGGACGGAACACTGAAGCTTTCTTT. It specifies CSVTSGTGGRNTEAFF.

This clonotype was seen a few times. The gene calls are TRBV5-5 and TRBJ2-1; D tentatively reads TRBD1 or TRBD2 (6 bases each). Germline V gene sequence: CDR1 SGHKS, CDR2 YYEKEE (reference sequence). Trimming took off 8 bases at V and 7 bases at J, with 19 bases between the two ends. CDR3 size: 14 residues. The DNA for the CDR3 is TGTGCCAGTAAGGGGGGCTTTATCGAGAATGAGCAGTTCTTC. It yields the protein CASKGGFIENEQFF.

This clonotype was found a few times. The chain recombines TRBV7-9 with TRBJ2-1; D is ambiguous. The germline V and J ends were trimmed by 1 base and 1 base, with 11 bases remaining between them. The CDR3 consists of 16 residues. In germline, CDR1 is SEHNR, CDR2 FQNEAQ (reference sequence). CDR3 DNA: TGTGCCAGCAGCTTAGATCTAACAGTATCCTACAATGAGCAGTTCTTC. Protein: CASSLDLTVSYNEQFF.

This clonotype was detected ten times or more. This rearrangement joins TRBV12-3 or TRBV12-4 to TRBJ1-2; a weak D match, TRBD1 (6 bases). CDR3 size: 14 residues. Between the trimmed V and J ends, which lost 3 bases and 5 bases, there was a span of 13 bases. The CDR3 DNA reads as TGTGCCAGCAGTTTTGGGGGCGGAACTTATGGCTACACCTTC. Translation gives CASSFGGGTYGYTF.

A remark on this clonotype: A read error may account for a junction end that differs from germline. The V call is TRBV29-1, the J call TRBJ1-2; D is uncertain. Per the germline V gene, CDR1 is SQVTM and CDR2 is ANQGSEA. The CDR3 has 11 amino acids. The CDR3 DNA reads TGTAGCGTCTATCGCTTGTCTGGCTACACCTTC. Translated, it gives CSVYRLSGYTF. Together with reference TRBV29-1 and TRBJ1-2, the CDR3 gives the full variable domain: SAVISQKPSRDICQRGTSLTIQCQVDSQVTMMFWYRQQPGQSLTLIATANQGSEATYESGFVIDKFPISRPNLTFSTLTVSNMSPEDSSIYLCSVYRLSGYTFGSGTRLTVV.

The genes are TRBV20-1 and TRBJ1-6; D is undetermined. CDR1 DFQATT and CDR2 SNEGSKA come from the germline V gene (reference sequence). The V end was cut by 3 bases, the J end by 0 bases, with 9 bases between. This CDR3 has 15 residues. In DNA, the CDR3 is TGCAGTGCTAGCGGTCAGGTCTCCTATAATTCACCCCTCCACTTT. This encodes CSASGQVSYNSPLHF.

The chain carries TRBV12-3 or TRBV12-4 and TRBJ2-7; TRBD1 matches at 9 bases. The CDR3 loop spans 15 amino acids. The V and J ends lost 3 bases and 3 bases, in that order; junction bases with no gene match: 6. CDR3: CASSLRGTGNYEQYF. DNA for the CDR3: TGTGCCAGCAGTTTGAGGGGGACAGGGAACTACGAGCAGTACTTC.

V is TRBV18 and J is TRBJ1-5; TRBD1 matches at 9 bases. This CDR3 has 15 residues. Germline values: CDR1 KGHSH, CDR2 LQKENI. V shed 4 bases and J 6 bases; nucleotides not matched to a gene: 7. The CDR3 region has the DNA TGTGCCAGCTCACGAGGGACAGGGAAGGCTCAGCCCCAGCATTTT. Its translation is CASSRGTGKAQPQHF.

The sample holds a few counts of this clonotype. The rearrangement links TRBV20-1 to TRBJ2-5, with D perhaps TRBD2 (5 bases). Germline V gene lookup returns CDR1 DFQATT and CDR2 SNEGSKA (reference sequence). V was clipped by 0 bases and J by 4 bases, with 18 bases between them. The CDR3 covers 16 residues. CDR3 amino acids: CSARDRLARKVETQYF. The CDR3 DNA sequence: TGCAGTGCTAGAGATCGGCTAGCTCGGAAGGTAGAGACCCAGTACTTC.

In this sample, this clonotype turned up a few times. This sequence joins TRBV28 and TRBJ2-7; D uncertain. Germline V lookup: CDR1 MDHEN, CDR2 SYDVKM. The V gene lost 3 bases and the J gene lost 1 base, with 4 bases spanning the gap. The CDR3 extends over 12 amino acids. CDR3 nucleotide sequence: TGTGCCAGCAGTTTCATATCCTACGAGCAGTACTTC. Residues: CASSFISYEQYF.

The sample holds a few counts of this clonotype. The chain has TRBV18 and TRBJ1-5; D is unresolved. Per the germline V gene, CDR1 is KGHSH and CDR2 is LQKENI. This CDR3 has 16 residues. The V end lost 2 bases, the J end lost 0 bases, and 11 bases lay between the germline ends. Here the CDR3 reads CASSPRVTDSNQPQHF. The CDR3, as DNA: TGTGCCAGCTCACCAAGGGTGACGGATAGCAATCAGCCCCAGCATTTT.

This clonotype was seen only a few times. The chain joins TRBV29-1 to TRBJ2-5, with unresolved D. Trimming left V 3 bases short and J 5 bases short, with 13 bases between. This CDR3 has 13 amino acids. The V gene's germline CDR1 is SQVTM and CDR2 ANQGSEA. CDR3 sequence (DNA): TGCAGCGTTGAGGGCCGGTTCGAGGAGACCCAGTACTTC. Residues: CSVEGRFEETQYF.

This clonotype has at least ten counts. The chain uses TRBV7-8 and TRBJ2-3; D may be TRBD2 (6 bases). Germline CDR1 is SGHVS and CDR2 is FQNEAQ. This CDR3 contains 13 residues. V dropped 4 bases and J dropped 1 base, with 6 bases sitting between them. CDR3 amino acids: CASSWRGTDTQYF. CDR3 nucleotide sequence: TGTGCCAGCAGCTGGAGGGGCACAGATACGCAGTATTTT.

This chain uses TRBV18 with TRBJ1-2; 8 bases are shared with TRBD1. V was pared by 5 bases and J by 4 bases, with 9 bases of the junction left unmatched. Germline V gene sequence: CDR1 KGHSH, CDR2 LQKENI. This CDR3 comprises 15 residues. As DNA, the CDR3 is TGTGCCAGCTCAGCGTTGACAGGGGACCCCTATGGCTACACCTTC. It is translated as CASSALTGDPYGYTF. Looking up the rest from reference TRBV18 and TRBJ1-2 gives the full variable domain: NAGVMQNPRHLVRRRGQEARLRCSPMKGHSHVYWYRQLPEEGLKFMVYLQKENIIDESGMPKERFSAEFPKEGPSILRIQQVVRGDSAAYFCASSALTGDPYGYTFGSGTRLTVV.